The sequence of this TCR beta chain was determined in a study of blood T cell repertoires in COVID-19. Only in-frame clones appear in the TCRdb table, and some are missing; sequencing was by immunoSEQ multiplex PCR. The table has 100,000 to 150,000 clones, approximately 82% seen once; the top ten hold 3.5% to 4%. The sequence derives from a woman aged 45 to 65 with acute or convalescent COVID-19. The specimen sequenced was peripheral blood.

The CDR3 DNA sequence: TGCGCCAGCAGGCAGGGGGCCTACGAGCAGTACTTC. This gives the protein CASRQGAYEQYF. This sequence joins TRBV10-2 and TRBJ2-7; TRBD1 agrees at 7 bases. Germline trimming cut 6 bases from V and 2 bases from J; bases unmatched to any gene: 1. The CDR3 consists of 12 residues. Germline assignment: CDR1 WSHSY and CDR2 SAAADI.